These T cell receptor beta chains were read from a single sample in a study of human T cells and chemical hapten exposure. TCRdb reprocessed the RACE reads with MiXCR, giving one entry per CDR3 protein. This sample carries about 380,000 distinct CDR3 sequences, approximately 5% of them seen once, and the ten largest clones take over 2%. The starting material was whole blood, obtained in connection with sensitization to the hapten diphenylcyclopropenone (DPC). These receptors all come from a woman in her forties or fifties with alopecia areata. Some clones in this sample may be carry-over from other donors' samples. CDR3s include the opening cysteine and the closing phenylalanine or tryptophan. Each record gives: J gene, D gene, V gene, clone size, CDR3 protein, CDR3 DNA. The D gene is left open where the match is weak. A row's size may be missing; if present it is once, few, many or a size class.

TRBJ2-3 - TRBV7-2 - CASSLLGGDSPDTQYF TGTGCCAGCAGCTTATTGGGGGGGGACAGCCCAGATACGCAGTATTTT
TRBJ1-4 - TRBV28 many CASSSTGTSNEKLFF TGTGCCAGCAGCTCTACAGGGACCTCTAATGAAAAACTGTTTTTT
TRBJ1-2 - TRBV24-1 - CATRDQRTVYTF TGTGCCACCAGAGATCAACGGACAGTTTACACCTTC
TRBJ2-3 - TRBV11-2 few CASSAGRDTQYF TGTGCCAGCAGCGCAGGGCGCGATACGCAGTATTTT
TRBJ1-1 - TRBV10-3 few CAHRRGLNTEAFF TGTGCCCACCGCAGGGGCCTGAACACTGAAGCTTTCTTT
TRBJ1-5 TRBD1 TRBV30 many CAWSVGLGTGVGQPQHF TGTGCCTGGAGTGTGGGGCTAGGGACAGGGGTCGGGCAGCCCCAGCATTTT
TRBJ2-7 - TRBV3-1 many CASSPYENEQYF TGTGCCAGCAGCCCCTACGAGAACGAGCAGTACTTC
TRBJ1-4 - TRBV12-3/TRBV12-4 many CASRRDGEKLFF TGTGCCAGCAGGCGTGACGGTGAAAAACTGTTTTTT
TRBJ2-3 TRBD1 TRBV27 - CASSSSGQGQDTQYF TGTGCCAGCAGTTCCTCGGGACAGGGGCAAGATACGCAGTATTTT
TRBJ1-6 TRBD1 TRBV6-5 - CASTPVSRDRESPLHF TGTGCCAGCACCCCTGTTAGCCGGGACAGGGAATCACCCCTCCACTTT
TRBJ1-1 - TRBV12-3/TRBV12-4 - CASSFKFQNTEAFF TGTGCCAGCAGTTTCAAGTTCCAAAACACTGAAGCTTTCTTT
TRBJ1-2 - TRBV7-2 many CASSLETGNYGYTF TGTGCCAGCAGCTTGGAAACAGGGAACTATGGCTACACCTTC
TRBJ2-7 - TRBV5-1 many CASSLAGTDLYEQYF TGCGCCAGCAGCTTGGCAGGGACTGACCTCTACGAGCAGTACTTC
TRBJ1-6 - TRBV18 many CASSPGRANNSPLHF TGTGCCAGCTCACCGGGCAGGGCTAATAATTCACCCCTCCACTTT
TRBJ2-3 - TRBV7-2 many CASSRQDTDTQYF TGTGCCAGCAGCCGACAGGACACAGATACGCAGTATTTT
TRBJ1-4 TRBD1 TRBV7-6 - CASSPSAPGTGVSNEKLFF TGTGCCAGCAGCCCTAGCGCCCCCGGGACAGGAGTATCTAATGAAAAACTGTTTTTT
TRBJ2-7 - TRBV7-9 few CASPAALGDEQYF TGTGCCAGCCCCGCCGCCCTGGGGGACGAGCAGTACTTC
TRBJ1-5 - TRBV6-5 - CASRLDSHSNQPQHF TGTGCCAGCAGACTGGACAGTCATAGCAATCAGCCCCAGCATTTT
TRBJ2-3 - TRBV7-2 many CASSNGPGTIEKYF TGTGCCAGCAGCAATGGCCCTGGGACCATAGAGAAGTATTTT
TRBJ1-1 - TRBV6-5 - CASGRASGLTEAFF TGTGCCAGCGGACGGGCCAGCGGGCTCACTGAAGCTTTCTTT
TRBJ2-7 TRBD2 TRBV18 few CASSPSGTSASYEQYF TGTGCCAGCTCACCGTCCGGGACTAGCGCTTCCTACGAGCAGTACTTC
TRBJ1-5 - TRBV4-3 many CASSQGSGSNQPQHF TGCGCCAGCAGCCAGGGGTCAGGAAGCAATCAGCCCCAGCATTTT
TRBJ2-2 TRBD2 TRBV12-3/TRBV12-4 many CASSPLAGGAYGSTGELFF TGTGCCAGCAGTCCTCTAGCGGGGGGGGCATACGGGAGCACCGGGGAGCTGTTTTTT
TRBJ2-1 - TRBV4-2 - CASSQAGTESNEQFF TGTGCCAGCAGCCAAGCCGGGACGGAGTCCAATGAGCAGTTCTTC
TRBJ2-2 - TRBV29-1 - CSVMGKTGELFF TGCAGCGTTATGGGGAAGACCGGGGAGCTGTTTTTT
TRBJ1-5 - TRBV7-9 - CASSLGWGEPQHF TGTGCCAGCAGCTTAGGATGGGGGGAGCCCCAGCATTTT
TRBJ1-5 - TRBV6-1 few CASSEDGGGALVQPQHF TGTGCCAGCAGTGAAGATGGAGGGGGGGCCCTGGTCCAGCCCCAGCATTTT
TRBJ2-7 TRBD2 TRBV6-1 many CASSEAGGRPYEQYF TGTGCCAGCAGTGAAGCGGGCGGGAGGCCCTACGAGCAGTACTTC
TRBJ1-6 - TRBV7-9 - CASSLASTSYNSPLHF TGTGCCAGCAGCTTAGCCTCGACCAGTTATAATTCACCCCTCCACTTT
TRBJ2-7 - TRBV4-1 many CASSQEAGRDYEQYF TGCGCCAGCAGCCAAGAGGCGGGGAGAGACTACGAGCAGTACTTC
TRBJ1-1 TRBD1 TRBV5-1 many CASSLMDRDTEAFF TGCGCCAGCAGCTTGATGGACAGGGATACTGAAGCTTTCTTT
TRBJ1-1 - TRBV5-1 many CASSSVGTPEAFF TGCGCCAGCAGCAGCGTCGGGACCCCTGAAGCTTTCTTT
TRBJ1-6 - TRBV2 few CASSEEGDNSPLHF TGTGCCAGCAGTGAAGAGGGGGATAATTCACCCCTCCACTTT
TRBJ2-5 TRBD2 TRBV30 few CAWSPGLGETQYF TGTGCCTGGAGTCCGGGACTAGGGGAGACCCAGTACTTC
TRBJ1-6 - TRBV29-1 - CSVAETADSPLHF TGCAGCGTGGCGGAGACGGCGGATTCACCCCTCCACTTT
TRBJ1-2 TRBD1 TRBV12-3/TRBV12-4 many CASSFKAGGGYTF TGTGCCAGCAGTTTCAAGGCAGGGGGAGGCTACACCTTC
TRBJ2-5 - TRBV7-2 many CASSRGSGETQYF TGTGCCAGCAGCCGGGGATCAGGAGAGACCCAGTACTTC
TRBJ1-4 - TRBV27 few CASSPHNGQRPNEKLFF TGTGCCAGCAGTCCTCATAATGGACAGAGGCCTAATGAAAAACTGTTTTTT
TRBJ2-7 - TRBV4-3 many CASSRLQGIAYEQYF TGCGCCAGCAGCCGACTACAGGGTATTGCCTACGAGCAGTACTTC
TRBJ1-4 - TRBV27 many CASSFYGEKLFF TGTGCCAGCTCTTTCTACGGTGAAAAACTGTTTTTT
TRBJ2-3 - TRBV7-2 many CASSLSGSNTDTQYF TGTGCCAGCAGCTTATCAGGCAGCAACACAGATACGCAGTATTTT
TRBJ2-7 TRBD1 TRBV9 many CASSPDRAHEQYF TGTGCCAGCAGCCCTGACAGGGCCCACGAGCAGTACTTC
TRBJ1-5 - TRBV20-1 many CSASGGGEQPQHF TGCAGTGCTTCCGGAGGAGGAGAACAGCCCCAGCATTTT
TRBJ2-5 TRBD2 TRBV6-1 few CASGEGSGGPETQYF TGTGCCAGCGGGGAGGGTAGCGGGGGGCCAGAGACCCAGTACTTC
TRBJ1-4 - TRBV5-1 many CASKGESREKLFF TGCGCCAGCAAAGGGGAAAGTCGAGAAAAACTGTTTTTT
TRBJ1-4 - TRBV28 many CASSNGGRNEKLFF TGTGCCAGCAGTAACGGAGGCCGGAATGAAAAACTGTTTTTT
TRBJ2-1 TRBD2 TRBV6-2/TRBV6-3 - CASSYPRSGGANEQFF TGTGCCAGCAGTTACCCCCGCAGCGGGGGGGCCAATGAGCAGTTCTTC
TRBJ2-1 TRBD2 TRBV6-2/TRBV6-3 - CASSRTVTSGPGEQFF TGTGCCAGCAGCCGCACCGTGACTAGCGGTCCGGGGGAGCAGTTCTTC
TRBJ1-2 - TRBV29-1 - CSAMADNYGYTF TGCAGCGCAATGGCGGATAACTATGGCTACACCTTC
TRBJ2-7 - TRBV11-2 many CASSWASGPIYEQYF TGTGCCAGCAGCTGGGCCTCGGGGCCGATCTACGAGCAGTACTTC
TRBJ2-3 - TRBV30 - CAWSMGIGQYF TGTGCCTGGAGTATGGGTATAGGGCAGTATTTT
TRBJ1-2 - TRBV20-1 - CSASSMGGLGYTF TGCAGTGCTAGTTCCATGGGAGGGCTCGGCTACACCTTC
TRBJ2-7 - TRBV7-9 few CASSGDPAYEQYF TGTGCCAGCAGCGGGGACCCCGCCTACGAGCAGTACTTC